Shown below are 32 T cell receptor beta chains from a single sample sequenced in a study of human T cells and chemical hapten exposure. Using its own MiXCR run on the RACE reads, TCRdb lists one record per CDR3 protein. The sample has roughly 74,000 distinct CDR3 sequences, 25% to 40% seen once. Time point described: patch test 1, 2 weeks after DPC sensitization. Treatment described: therapeutic diphenylcyclopropenone sensitization with weekly scalp DPC. The sample consisted of whole blood, taken in connection with sensitization to the hapten diphenylcyclopropenone (DPC). The origin of the receptors is a middle-aged man with alopecia areata. Some clones in this sample may be carry-over from other donors' samples.

This clonotype has more than one count but fewer than ten. This chain connects TRBV6-1 to TRBJ2-7; D unresolved. Trimming cost V 5 bases and J 4 bases, with 9 bases left between them. The CDR3 runs 12 residues. Germline V gene lookup returns CDR1 MNHNS and CDR2 SASEGT. The CDR3 loop is CASSSVSYEQYF. For the CDR3, the DNA is TGTGCCAGCAGTTCGGTTTCTTACGAGCAGTACTTC.

V and J are TRBV10-3 and TRBJ2-1; D is uncertain. This CDR3 has 17 residues. V dropped 3 bases and J dropped 0 bases, with 15 bases sitting between them. Germline V gene sequence: CDR1 ENHRY, CDR2 SYGVKD. The CDR3 reads CAISEGRDRSSYNEQFF. Here the CDR3 DNA reads TGTGCCATCAGTGAAGGAAGGGATCGAAGCTCCTACAATGAGCAGTTCTTC.

The chain couples TRBV28 to TRBJ2-7; D might be TRBD2 (5 bases). V was trimmed by 8 bases and J by 7 bases, leaving 21 bases between them. Per germline, CDR1 MDHEN and CDR2 SYDVKM. The CDR3 totals 14 residues. The chain's CDR3 is CASGEAGSDEEQYF. The CDR3 DNA follows: TGTGCCAGCGGCGAGGCGGGCTCGGACGAAGAGCAGTACTTC.

This clonotype was seen only a few times. The CDR3 region has the DNA TGTGCCAGCAGTTTGGCAGGCGACTATCAGCCCCAGCATTTT. Its protein product is CASSLAGDYQPQHF. The chain combines TRBV12-3 or TRBV12-4 with TRBJ1-5; D is ambiguous. The CDR3 contains 14 residues. Trimming took off 3 bases at V and 5 bases at J, with 11 bases between the two ends.

This clonotype was recorded only once. This chain joins TRBV28 and TRBJ2-2, with D perhaps TRBD1 or TRBD2 (5 bases each). The CDR3 length is 12 residues. The ends were cut back, 4 bases at V and 6 bases at J, with 6 bases in the middle. Germline V gives CDR1 MDHEN, CDR2 SYDVKM. The CDR3 reads CASSWGSGELFF. Here the CDR3 DNA reads TGTGCCAGCAGTTGGGGGTCCGGGGAGCTGTTTTTT.

This clonotype was seen a handful of times. The chain carries TRBV12-3 or TRBV12-4 and TRBJ2-1, with TRBD2 matching over 10 bases. The CDR3 contains 14 residues. V dropped 7 bases and J dropped 2; count of bases not matched to a gene: 2. The CDR3 is CASKREGPYNEQFF. The CDR3 coding sequence is TGTGCCAGCAAGCGGGAGGGCCCCTACAATGAGCAGTTCTTC.

J is TRBJ2-6 and V is TRBV6-5, with D maybe TRBD2 (5 bases). The CDR3 totals 15 residues. Germline loops: CDR1 MNHEY, CDR2 SVGAGI. Trimming removed 11 bases from V and 2 bases from J, with 16 bases in between. CDR3 sequence (DNA): TGTGCCGCCCTCTCGAACGGGGCTGGGGCCAACGTCCTGACTTTC. This encodes CAALSNGAGANVLTF.

This clonotype was counted a few times. The chain has TRBV29-1 and TRBJ2-1; 10 nucleotides agree with TRBD2. Germline V CDR1 and CDR2: SQVTM, ANQGSEA. This CDR3 contains 14 residues. J lost 5 bases, V lost 4 bases, and 5 bases had no gene match. The CDR3 protein is CSVVAGGPNNEQFF. The CDR3 nucleotides read TGCAGCGTTGTAGCGGGAGGCCCGAACAATGAGCAGTTCTTC.

This rearrangement joins TRBV7-3 to TRBJ1-6, with D unclear. CDR3 length equals 13 residues. The V and J ends lost 5 bases and 7 bases respectively, with 9 bases between them. The germline V gene has CDR1 SGHTA and CDR2 FQGTGA. The CDR3 loop is CASSGTANSPLHF. CDR3 nucleotides: TGTGCCAGCAGCGGTACGGCCAATTCACCCCTCCACTTT.

The chain couples TRBV30 to TRBJ2-1, with 9 bases matching TRBD1. Germline CDR1 and CDR2: GTSNPN and SVGIG (reference sequence). Trimming took 3 bases from V and 9 from J; bases not matched to a gene: 6. The CDR3 totals 13 residues. In DNA, the CDR3 is TGTGCCTGGAGGATCACAGGGGGCGGTGAGCAGTTCTTC. Its protein product is CAWRITGGGEQFF.

V gene TRBV20-1 combines with J gene TRBJ2-7, with 10 positions matching TRBD1. The length of the CDR3 is 12 residues. From germline, CDR1 is DFQATT and CDR2 SNEGSKA (reference sequence). The CDR3 reads CSGQGDSYEQYF. The CDR3 nucleotides are TGCAGCGGACAGGGGGACTCCTACGAGCAGTACTTC.

This clonotype came up a few times. The chain employs TRBV4-2 and TRBJ2-5; the D call may be TRBD1 or TRBD2 (5 bases each). Germline CDR1 and CDR2: LGHNA and YNFKEQ. The CDR3 has 16 residues. Trimming took off 1 base at V and 7 bases at J, with 19 bases between the two ends. The CDR3 nucleotides read TGTGCCAGCAGCCAAGGGGCGGACGTGGGGGAAGGGACCCAGTACTTC. This gives the protein CASSQGADVGEGTQYF.

J is TRBJ2-1 and V is TRBV7-9; a weak D match, TRBD2 (6 bases). Trimming removed 2 bases from V and 3 bases from J, with 14 bases in between. CDR1 is SEHNR and CDR2 is FQNEAQ in the germline V gene (reference sequence). This CDR3 is 16 amino acids long. CDR3 sequence reads: CASSLLTGRRYNEQFF. The CDR3 nucleotides are TGTGCCAGCAGCTTACTGACCGGGAGACGCTACAATGAGCAGTTCTTC.

This clonotype came up a few times. This sequence joins TRBV11-2 and TRBJ2-7, with 7 nucleotides matching TRBD2. Germline V gene sequence: CDR1 SGHAT, CDR2 FQNNGV. Trimming cost V 7 bases and J 8 bases; bases outside gene matches: 11. The CDR3 is 13 residues long. CDR3 sequence: CASTPLQTSKQYF. In nucleotides, the CDR3 is TGTGCCAGCACCCCCCTTCAGACTAGCAAGCAGTACTTC.

This clonotype has only a few counts. V and J are TRBV6-5 and TRBJ1-4, with D unclear. Germline V CDR1 and CDR2: MNHEY, SVGAGI. The ends were cut back, 0 bases at V and 1 base at J, with 12 bases in the middle. The CDR3 length is 17 residues. The CDR3 bases are TGTGCCAGCAGTTACTCGACGGGTTACAGAACTAATGAAAAACTGTTTTTT. It translates to CASSYSTGYRTNEKLFF.

The chain carries TRBV30 and TRBJ2-7; D might be TRBD1 (6 bases). The CDR3 covers 14 residues. Trimming took 0 bases from V and 0 from J, leaving 9 bases between them. Per the germline V gene, CDR1 is GTSNPN and CDR2 is SVGIG (reference sequence). The CDR3 sequence is CAWSVGQPSYEQYF. For the CDR3, the DNA is TGTGCCTGGAGTGTCGGACAGCCCTCCTACGAGCAGTACTTC.

The chain is built from TRBV15 and TRBJ2-5; 10 bases are shared with TRBD2. V lost 1 base to trimming and J lost 3 bases; unmatched junction nucleotides: 2. Germline CDR1 is LNHNV and CDR2 is YYDKDF (reference sequence). The length of the CDR3 is 15 residues. CDR3: CATSRVGLAEETQYF. For the CDR3, the DNA is TGTGCCACCAGCAGAGTAGGACTAGCGGAAGAGACCCAGTACTTC.

CDR3 nucleotides: TGTGCCAGCAGTCGACAGGACCCTTCCTACCTAGCCAAAAACATTCAGTACTTC. Translating it yields CASSRQDPSYLAKNIQYF. V gene TRBV2 combines with J gene TRBJ2-4, with D possibly matching TRBD1 (6 bases). Germline CDR1 and CDR2: SNHLY and FYNNEI. The CDR3 is 18 residues long. Trimming removed 5 bases at V and 0 bases at J, with 20 bases between.

This rearrangement joins TRBV2 to TRBJ2-6; D gene uncertain. The CDR3 is 15 residues long. V dropped 3 bases and J dropped 0 bases, with 6 bases sitting between them. CDR1 and CDR2 (germline): SNHLY, FYNNEI. CDR3 DNA: TGTGCCAGCAGTGAGTCGGGCTCTGGGGCCAACGTCCTGACTTTC. Translation: CASSESGSGANVLTF.

The table lists this clonotype with a few counts. The chain has TRBV7-9 and TRBJ1-5, with D possibly matching TRBD1 (5 bases). Trimming pared 2 bases from V and 5 bases from J, leaving 19 bases between. Germline CDR1 and CDR2: SEHNR and FQNEAQ (reference sequence). This CDR3 contains 17 residues. This CDR3 is CASSLTGAREKDQPQHF. The CDR3 DNA reads TGTGCCAGCAGCTTAACAGGCGCCAGGGAGAAGGATCAGCCCCAGCATTTT.

The chain joins TRBV10-3 to TRBJ2-5, with D maybe TRBD1 (5 bases). With 5 bases removed from V and 4 bases from J, the gap between germline ends came to 8 bases. CDR3 length: 12 residues. Per the germline V gene, CDR1 is ENHRY and CDR2 is SYGVKD. CDR3 sequence (DNA): TGTGCCATCAGTTCCCAGGGAGAGACCCAGTACTTC. It codes for CAISSQGETQYF.

This clonotype was observed a single time. The V call is TRBV7-8, the J call TRBJ2-7; D ambiguous. The CDR3 runs 15 residues. CDR1 and CDR2 (germline): SGHVS, FQNEAQ. Trimming pared 1 base from V and 6 bases from J, leaving 16 bases between. The CDR3 bases are TGTGCCAGCAGCTTAGGCGCCCCCAAAGAGCCCGAGCAGTACTTC. It translates to CASSLGAPKEPEQYF.

V gene TRBV5-1 combines with J gene TRBJ1-1; TRBD1 matches 8 bases. This CDR3 comprises 15 residues. The V and J ends lost 0 bases and 5 bases, in that order; junction bases with no gene match: 6. The germline V gene has CDR1 SGHRS and CDR2 YFSETQ. The CDR3 nucleotides read TGCGCCAGCAGCTTGGCAGGACAGGGTGGGACTGAAGCTTTCTTT. The encoded protein is CASSLAGQGGTEAFF.

V usage is TRBV12-3 or TRBV12-4 and J usage is TRBJ2-3; 11 bases are a match to TRBD2. The CDR3 has 20 residues. The junction had 17 bases not matched to a gene; V was cut back by 5 bases and J by 1 base. The CDR3 here is CASSPGQRGLAVGGTDTQYF. The CDR3 DNA follows: TGTGCCAGCAGTCCGGGACAGAGGGGACTAGCGGTCGGGGGCACAGATACGCAGTATTTT.

The chain joins TRBV10-2 to TRBJ2-1; D gene unclear. Germline V gives CDR1 WSHSY, CDR2 SAAADI. V lost 6 bases, J lost 7 bases, and 10 bases lay in between. The CDR3 is 12 amino acids. DNA of the CDR3: TGCGCCAGCAGAGCGCCGTTGAATGAGCAGTTCTTC. It translates to CASRAPLNEQFF.

V and J are TRBV6-2 or TRBV6-3 and TRBJ2-7; 7 bases are a match to TRBD2. The CDR3 spans 14 residues. CDR1 is MNHEY, CDR2 SVGEGT, per germline. V trimming: 7 bases; J trimming: 0 bases; junction bases outside the gene matches: 6. The CDR3 DNA reads TGTGCCAGCAACTTAGCGGGCCGCTCCTACGAGCAGTACTTC. This translates into CASNLAGRSYEQYF.

This clonotype was counted between two and nine times. The chain carries TRBV27 and TRBJ1-1, with 8 bases aligning to TRBD1. Trimming removed 2 bases from V and 8 bases from J; junction bases left unmatched: 10. Germline CDR1 reads MNHEY; CDR2 reads SMNVEV (reference sequence). CDR3 size: 15 residues. The CDR3 region has the DNA TGTGCCAGCAGTTTAGCTACAGGGGGACTCAGGGAAGCTTTCTTT. Translation gives CASSLATGGLREAFF.

This clonotype has just a few counts. V and J are TRBV29-1 and TRBJ2-3; maybe TRBD2 (6 bases). Germline CDR1 and CDR2: SQVTM and ANQGSEA. The germline V and J ends were trimmed by 4 bases and 4 bases, with 12 bases remaining between them. This CDR3 comprises 13 residues. The CDR3 loop is CSVAGGRADTQYF. The CDR3 nucleotides read TGCAGCGTTGCCGGAGGGAGAGCAGATACGCAGTATTTT.

This chain joins TRBV3-1 and TRBJ2-1; the D gene is possibly TRBD2 (5 bases). This CDR3 contains 15 residues. Germline loops: CDR1 LGHDT, CDR2 YNNKEL (reference sequence). Trimming took off 2 bases at V and 0 bases at J, with 8 bases between the two ends. The chain's CDR3 is CASSQSGSSYNEQFF. The DNA for the CDR3 is TGTGCCAGCAGCCAAAGCGGAAGCTCCTACAATGAGCAGTTCTTC.

The V and J genes are TRBV5-1 and TRBJ2-2; no definite D call. V was trimmed by 6 bases and J by 0 bases, leaving 6 bases between them. Germline CDR1 reads SGHRS; CDR2 reads YFSETQ. This CDR3 contains 13 residues. The CDR3 here is CASKVANTGELFF. In DNA, the CDR3 is TGCGCCAGCAAGGTGGCGAACACCGGGGAGCTGTTTTTT.

The rearrangement links TRBV6-1 to TRBJ2-5; 12 nucleotides agree with TRBD2. V dropped 5 bases and J dropped 5; count of bases not matched to a gene: 15. There are 18 residues in the CDR3. Germline CDR1 reads MNHNS; CDR2 reads SASEGT. CDR3 DNA sequence: TGTGCCAGCAGTACCCGACTAGCGGGAGAGGGTCGGTGGGAGACCCAGTACTTC. Translation gives CASSTRLAGEGRWETQYF.

This clonotype was recorded many times. The rearrangement uses TRBV11-2 and TRBJ2-3; 9 nucleotides match TRBD2. J gave up 2 bases and V 5 bases, and 14 bases lay outside the gene matches. The germline V gene encodes CDR1 SGHAT and CDR2 FQNNGV. The CDR3 has 18 residues. CDR3 nucleotide sequence: TGTGCCAGCAGCCTGATCTCCCTAGCGGGACCTAACACAGATACGCAGTATTTT. This sequence encodes CASSLISLAGPNTDTQYF.